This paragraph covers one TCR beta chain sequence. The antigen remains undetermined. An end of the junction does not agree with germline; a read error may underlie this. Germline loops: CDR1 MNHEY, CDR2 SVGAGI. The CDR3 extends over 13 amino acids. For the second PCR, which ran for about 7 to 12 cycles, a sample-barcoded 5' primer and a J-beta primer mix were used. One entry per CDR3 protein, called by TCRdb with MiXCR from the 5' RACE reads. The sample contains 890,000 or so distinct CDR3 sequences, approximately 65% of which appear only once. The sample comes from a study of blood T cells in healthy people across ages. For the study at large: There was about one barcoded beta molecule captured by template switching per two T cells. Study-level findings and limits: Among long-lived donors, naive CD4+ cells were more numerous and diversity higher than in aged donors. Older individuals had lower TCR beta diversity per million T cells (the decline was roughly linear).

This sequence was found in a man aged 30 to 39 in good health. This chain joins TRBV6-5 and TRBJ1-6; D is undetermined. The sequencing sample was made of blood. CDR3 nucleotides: TGTGCCAGCAGTGACTCGAAAGGGTCACCCCTCCACTTT. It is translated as CASSDSKGSPLHF.